These 7 T cell receptor beta chains share one sample of origin, sequenced in a study of control samples from healthy donors and cancer patients. Only in-frame clones appear in the TCRdb table, and some are missing; sequencing was by immunoSEQ multiplex PCR. The sample carries tens of thousands of clones, around nine tenths recorded once. Sequencing was performed on PBMCs. The receptors shown here come from a man aged 35 to 55 with colorectal cancer.

This clone was seen a single time. The chain has TRBV15 and TRBJ1-1; D gene uncertain. With 1 base removed from V and 7 bases from J, the gap between germline ends came to 10 bases. CDR1 and CDR2 from the germline V gene are LNHNV and YYDKDF (reference sequence). CDR3 size: 13 residues. CDR3 sequence reads: CATSRGGVGEAFF. In DNA, the CDR3 is TGTGCCACCAGCAGAGGTGGGGTCGGTGAAGCTTTCTTT. The variable domain in full, completed from reference TRBV15 and TRBJ1-1, reads DAMVIQNPRYQVTQFGKPVTLSCSQTLNHNVMYWYQQKSSQAPKLLFHYYDKDFNNEADTPDNFQSRRPNTSFCFLDIRSPGLGDTAMYLCATSRGGVGEAFFGQGTRLTVV.

V gene TRBV30 combines with J gene TRBJ1-2; D ambiguous. The CDR3 is 12 residues long. Germline assignment: CDR1 GTSNPN and CDR2 SVGIG (reference sequence). The germline V and J ends were trimmed by 0 bases and 8 bases, with 10 bases remaining between them. Here the CDR3 DNA reads TGTGCCTGGAGTGTAAACTTTTTGGGCTACACCTTC. This encodes CAWSVNFLGYTF.

DNA for the CDR3: TGCAGTGCTAGAGGGGACCATGAGCAGTTCTTC. The encoded protein is CSARGDHEQFF. The rearrangement links TRBV20-1 to TRBJ2-1; D tentatively fits TRBD1 or TRBD2 (5 bases each). Germline assignment: CDR1 DFQATT and CDR2 SNEGSKA (reference sequence). The V end was cut by 1 base, the J end by 8 bases, with 6 bases between. The CDR3 has 11 amino acids.

This clone was counted only a few times. V gene TRBV4-3 combines with J gene TRBJ2-2; 7 bases agree with TRBD2. V lost 4 bases, J lost 1 base, and 6 bases stayed unmatched. Germline assignment: CDR1 LGHNA and CDR2 YSLEER. CDR3 length: 16 amino acids. In nucleotides, the CDR3 is TGCGCCAGCAGCCCCCTGGGGGGGAGGAACACCGGGGAGCTGTTTTTT. Translated: CASSPLGGRNTGELFF.

The CDR3 region has the DNA TGTGCCAGCAGTTTCTCCCCCTACGAGCAGTACTTC. This encodes CASSFSPYEQYF. The V gene is TRBV27, the J gene TRBJ2-7; D is uncertain. V lost 3 bases and J lost 2, with 5 bases in between. CDR3 length: 12 residues. CDR1 and CDR2 from the germline V gene are MNHEY and SMNVEV (reference sequence).

This clone was found once. This rearrangement joins TRBV7-2 to TRBJ2-3; unclear D gene. Trimming left V 2 bases short and J 0 bases short, with 9 bases between. The CDR3 covers 15 residues. CDR1 is SGHTA, CDR2 FQGNSA, per germline. The CDR3 sequence: CASSLKAASTDTQYF. CDR3 nucleotide sequence: TGTGCCAGCAGCTTAAAGGCAGCTAGCACAGATACGCAGTATTTT.

The chain recombines TRBV7-2 with TRBJ1-1; no clear D. V gave up 1 base and J gave up 4 bases, with 10 bases separating them. There are 14 residues in the CDR3. Germline V gives CDR1 SGHTA, CDR2 FQGNSA. The CDR3, as DNA: TGTGCCAGCAGCTTAGACGAGAACCCCACTGAAGCTTTCTTT. Amino acids: CASSLDENPTEAFF.